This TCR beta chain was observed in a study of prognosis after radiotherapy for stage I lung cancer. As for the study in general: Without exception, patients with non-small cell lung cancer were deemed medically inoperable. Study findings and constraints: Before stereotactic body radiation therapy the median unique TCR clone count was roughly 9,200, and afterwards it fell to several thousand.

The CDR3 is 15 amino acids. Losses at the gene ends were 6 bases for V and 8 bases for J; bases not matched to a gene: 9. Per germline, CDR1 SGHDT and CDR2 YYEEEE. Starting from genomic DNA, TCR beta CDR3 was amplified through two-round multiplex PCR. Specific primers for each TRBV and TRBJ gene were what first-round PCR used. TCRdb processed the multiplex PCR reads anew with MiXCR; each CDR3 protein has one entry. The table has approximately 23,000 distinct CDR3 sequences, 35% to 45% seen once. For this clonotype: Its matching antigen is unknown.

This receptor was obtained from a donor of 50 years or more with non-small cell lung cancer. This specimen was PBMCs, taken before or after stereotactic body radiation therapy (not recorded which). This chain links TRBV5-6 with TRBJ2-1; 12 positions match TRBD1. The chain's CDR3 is CASIAGTGGFDEQFF. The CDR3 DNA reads TGTGCCAGCATCGCCGGGACAGGGGGCTTCGATGAGCAGTTCTTC.